These 22 T cell receptor beta chains share one sample of origin, sequenced in a study of shared clonotypes between healthy human individuals. Using immunoSEQ multiplex PCR, the repertoire was profiled, and TCRdb retains in-frame clones only, with some absent. The table lists some 500,000 clones, approximately 95% of them singletons, with nearly 0.065% in the top ten. Material: naive CD4+ T cells sorted from blood. Subset: CD45RA+ positively selected. These receptors were taken from a woman in her 30s in good health.

The rearrangement joins TRBV15 to TRBJ1-3; D is possibly TRBD1 (6 bases). The ends were cut back, 0 bases at V and 3 bases at J, with 9 bases in the middle. This CDR3 spans 15 amino acids. Per germline, CDR1 LNHNV and CDR2 YYDKDF (reference sequence). The CDR3 region is CATSRDPGDGNTIYF. The DNA for the CDR3 is TGTGCCACCAGCAGAGACCCAGGGGATGGAAACACCATATATTTT.

This chain uses TRBV5-1 with TRBJ2-5; the match to TRBD2 covers 13 bases. Germline V lookup: CDR1 SGHRS, CDR2 YFSETQ. V trimming: 1 base; J trimming: 0 bases; junction bases outside the gene matches: 9. CDR3 size: 19 residues. The CDR3 reads CASSLRDTGLAGDQETQYF. The CDR3 DNA reads as TGCGCCAGCAGCTTGCGGGACACCGGACTAGCGGGAGACCAAGAGACCCAGTACTTC.

This chain uses TRBV28 with TRBJ2-2, with no clear D. The germline CDR1 and CDR2 sequences are MDHEN and SYDVKM. There are 13 residues in the CDR3. Trimming removed 5 bases at V and 4 bases at J, with 8 bases between. As DNA, the CDR3 is TGTGCCAGCAGTCCCAGGCCCACCGGGGAGCTGTTTTTT. It yields the protein CASSPRPTGELFF.

Only one count was recorded for this clone. The chain couples TRBV7-9 to TRBJ2-7, with 7 bases lining up with TRBD1. Germline loops: CDR1 SEHNR, CDR2 FQNEAQ (reference sequence). Trimming removed 7 bases from V and 6 bases from J; junction bases left unmatched: 9. The CDR3 has 13 amino acids. CDR3 in amino acids: CASKQGWVGEQYF. In DNA, the CDR3 is TGTGCCAGCAAACAGGGGTGGGTTGGCGAGCAGTACTTC.

The chain links TRBV6-1 to TRBJ2-5; D is undetermined. The DNA matches TRBJ2-7 better at its end, which makes the J call doubtful. Germline CDR1 is MNHNS and CDR2 is SASEGT. This CDR3 has 12 amino acids. CDR3 region: CASSDDSSEQYF. CDR3 sequence (DNA): TGTGCCAGCAGTGATGATAGTTCCGAGCAGTACTTC.

The chain links TRBV28 to TRBJ2-7; the D gene could be TRBD1 or TRBD2 (7 bases each). The V and J ends lost 7 bases and 1 base respectively, with 17 bases between them. In germline, CDR1 is MDHEN, CDR2 SYDVKM. This CDR3 has 15 amino acids. The DNA of the CDR3 is TGTGCCAGCAACCAGGGGGGGCGCGGGTCCTACGAGCAGTACTTC. Its protein is CASNQGGRGSYEQYF.

The chain recombines TRBV7-2 with TRBJ2-7; 7 bases match TRBD1. This CDR3 is built from 16 residues. CDR1 is SGHTA, CDR2 FQGNSA, per germline. Trimming took 5 bases from V and 3 from J; bases not matched to a gene: 13. The CDR3: CASSLGGSSPGYEQYF. CDR3 nucleotides: TGTGCCAGCAGCCTAGGGGGCAGTAGCCCCGGCTACGAGCAGTACTTC.

CDR3 bases: TGTGCCATCATCGGGGGTATCGATGAGCAGTTCTTC. It codes for CAIIGGIDEQFF. This chain connects TRBV10-3 to TRBJ2-1; D might be TRBD2 (6 bases). V gave up 7 bases and J gave up 8 bases, with 12 bases separating them. The CDR3 consists of 12 residues. CDR1 ENHRY and CDR2 SYGVKD come from the germline V gene.

CDR3 nucleotide sequence: TGTGCCAGCAGTTACTCGAGGGACGGAGTGTATGAGACCCAGTACTTC. Translated: CASSYSRDGVYETQYF. The rearrangement uses TRBV6-6 and TRBJ2-5; D possibly uses TRBD1 or TRBD2 (5 bases each). Trimming took 0 bases from V and 5 from J, leaving 16 bases between them. The CDR3 extends over 16 amino acids. Germline-derived CDR1 and CDR2 are MNHNY and SVGAGI (reference sequence).

The chain uses TRBV7-9 and TRBJ2-2, with D possibly being TRBD2 (6 bases). Deletions cut 6 bases from V and 1 base from J, with 15 bases between. Germline CDR1 reads SEHNR; CDR2 reads FQNEAQ (reference sequence). This CDR3 spans 16 amino acids. In DNA, the CDR3 is TGTGCCAGCAGATCTCCGGGACTCCAGAACACCGGGGAGCTGTTTTTT. It translates to CASRSPGLQNTGELFF.

The chain recombines TRBV5-6 with TRBJ2-7, with 11 bases lining up with TRBD2. Trimming at V came to 3 bases and at J to 7 bases, leaving 6 bases not matched to a gene. Germline CDR1 and CDR2: SGHDT and YYEEEE. This CDR3 is built from 14 residues. The CDR3 DNA is TGTGCCAGCAGCTCACTAGCGGGAGTTAATGAGCAGTACTTC. Protein: CASSSLAGVNEQYF.

This chain uses TRBV12-1 with TRBJ2-1; TRBD2 is the table's D call and was not checked against the DNA. TRBV12-1 is a pseudogene. This CDR3 spans 16 amino acids. CDR3 nucleotides: TGTGCCAGCAGCTTTAGTTCTAGCGGGGGAGTGAATGAGCAGTTCTTC. It is translated as CASSFSSSGGVNEQFF.

The V gene is TRBV2, the J gene TRBJ1-2; weak D call: TRBD1 (5 bases). The V end lost 0 bases, the J end lost 4 bases, and 9 bases lay between the germline ends. The CDR3 spans 14 residues. Germline V lookup: CDR1 SNHLY, CDR2 FYNNEI. The CDR3 region has the DNA TGTGCCAGCAGTGAAGCGCTAGGGGCCTATGGCTACACCTTC. Translated, it gives CASSEALGAYGYTF.

This sequence joins TRBV28 and TRBJ1-5; D ambiguous. CDR1 is MDHEN and CDR2 is SYDVKM in the germline V gene. V shed 6 bases and J shed 0 bases, with 15 bases lying between them. CDR3 length: 16 amino acids. The CDR3 loop is CASRSALANSNQPQHF. The CDR3 nucleotides read TGTGCCAGCAGATCCGCTTTAGCGAATAGCAATCAGCCCCAGCATTTT.

The gene calls are TRBV28 and TRBJ2-1, with 10 bases fitting TRBD2. Looked up from germline, CDR1 is MDHEN and CDR2 is SYDVKM. The CDR3 covers 18 residues. The V and J ends lost 3 bases and 1 base, in that order; junction bases with no gene match: 9. The CDR3 sequence is CASSLLGAGGPSYNEQFF. Here the CDR3 DNA reads TGTGCCAGCAGTTTGCTCGGAGCGGGAGGGCCGTCCTACAATGAGCAGTTCTTC.

The CDR3 protein is CASSLSGTMKFGQYF. CDR3 in DNA: TGTGCCAGCAGCTTATCCGGGACAATGAAATTCGGTCAGTACTTC. This sequence joins TRBV7-9 and TRBJ2-4; maybe TRBD1 (6 bases). The ends were cut back, 2 bases at V and 12 bases at J, with 20 bases in the middle. The CDR3 totals 15 residues. Per the germline V gene, CDR1 is SEHNR and CDR2 is FQNEAQ (reference sequence).

The genes are TRBV6-6 and TRBJ1-2; 12 bases are shared with TRBD1. CDR1 is MNHNY and CDR2 is SVGAGI in the germline V gene (reference sequence). Trimming removed 4 bases from V and 9 bases from J; junction bases left unmatched: 6. The CDR3 is 14 amino acids. In DNA form, the CDR3 reads TGTGCCAGCAGTTTCGCGGGACAGGGGGCGAGCTACACCTTC. Amino acids: CASSFAGQGASYTF.

This chain uses TRBV11-2 with TRBJ2-5; 9 nucleotides line up with TRBD2. From germline, CDR1 is SGHAT and CDR2 FQNNGV. V lost 5 bases to trimming and J lost 5 bases; unmatched junction nucleotides: 9. This CDR3 is 15 amino acids long. Here the CDR3 reads CASSPLAGLRETQYF. The CDR3 region has the DNA TGTGCCAGCAGCCCACTAGCGGGCCTTCGGGAGACCCAGTACTTC.

The J gene is TRBJ2-2, the V gene TRBV21-1; whether TRBD1, the table's D call, matches the DNA was not checked. TRBV21-1 is a pseudogene locus. This CDR3 has 16 amino acids. The CDR3 DNA follows: TGTGCCAGCAGCAAACCCCCAGGGGGCTGCACCGGGGAGCTGTTTTTT. This gives the protein CASSKPPGGCTGELFF.

This sequence joins TRBV5-6 and TRBJ1-3; 7 bases align to TRBD1. The J segment lost 2 bases and the V segment lost 2 bases, leaving 1 base of the junction unmatched. The CDR3 sequence is 14 residues long. CDR1 is SGHDT and CDR2 is YYEEEE in the germline V gene. The CDR3 coding sequence is TGTGCCAGCAGCTTCGGACAGGCTGGAAACACCATATATTTT. Its protein product is CASSFGQAGNTIYF.

V usage is TRBV5-1 and J usage is TRBJ2-7; D is uncertain. V was clipped by 3 bases and J by 2 bases, with 12 bases between them. The CDR3 consists of 14 residues. Germline-derived CDR1 and CDR2 are SGHRS and YFSETQ. CDR3 sequence (DNA): TGCGCCAGCAGCTCTAGACTCGAAACCTACGAGCAGTACTTC. It codes for CASSSRLETYEQYF.

This chain connects TRBV19 to TRBJ1-4, with 9 bases lining up with TRBD1. The CDR3 totals 15 residues. V shed 4 bases and J 4 bases; nucleotides not matched to a gene: 4. Germline CDR1 is LNHDA and CDR2 is SQIVND (reference sequence). This CDR3 is CASSTWTGDNEKLFF. CDR3 DNA sequence: TGTGCCAGTAGTACATGGACAGGGGATAATGAAAAACTGTTTTTT.